One sample yielded the 9 T cell receptor beta chains listed below, sequenced in a study of vaccination effects on CD4 cells after COVID-19. Some clones are missing from TCRdb's copy, which holds only in-frame ones; the method was immunoSEQ multiplex PCR. The sample carries under 55,000 clones, more than 70% recorded once. These receptors are not linked to any known antigen. Sequencing was preceded by expansion of antigen-specific CD4+ T cells with viral peptide pools in the ViraFEST assay. Researchers isolated CD4+ T cells once about 11 days of culture had elapsed. Testing of the vaccine recipients showed negative nucleocapsid antibodies and no prior SARS-CoV-2 infection. This specimen consisted of CD4+ T cells from PBMCs cultured with HCoV-OC43 spike peptides, obtained before COVID-19 vaccination. Noted subset: HCoV-OC43 spike overlapping peptide pool stimulation. These receptors originate from a human donor who received a COVID-19 vaccine.

This clone was recorded once. The chain uses TRBV7-2 and TRBJ1-5; D is unresolved. The CDR3 spans 13 residues. Per the germline V gene, CDR1 is SGHTA and CDR2 is FQGNSA. V was shortened by 5 bases and J by 2 bases, with 7 bases between the two germline ends. CDR3 sequence (DNA): TGTGCCAGCAGCGCGTCGCGCAATCAGCCCCAGCATTTT. It translates to CASSASRNQPQHF.

V usage is TRBV2 and J usage is TRBJ2-5; 10 bases map to TRBD1. This CDR3 is built from 13 residues. V lost 5 bases to trimming and J lost 7 bases; unmatched junction nucleotides: 4. Germline V CDR1 and CDR2: SNHLY, FYNNEI. CDR3 residues: CASSKDRGGTQYF. The CDR3 region has the DNA TGTGCCAGCAGTAAGGACAGGGGGGGGACCCAGTACTTC.

The rearrangement links TRBV4-1 to TRBJ1-2, with 12 bases identical to TRBD1. V lost 2 bases, J lost 5 bases, and 12 bases stayed unmatched. CDR3 length: 18 residues. CDR1 MGHRA and CDR2 YSYEKL come from the germline V gene. The CDR3 region has the DNA TGCGCCAGCAGCCAACCGCCCGGGACAGGGGGCTTGGGGTATGGCTACACCTTC. Protein product: CASSQPPGTGGLGYGYTF.

The chain links TRBV5-3 to TRBJ1-5; D might be TRBD1 (5 bases). TRBV5-3 is designated an ORF whose function remains uncertain. V lost 1 base and J lost 7, with 18 bases in between. The CDR3 covers 16 residues. The CDR3 region has the DNA TGTGCCAGAAGCTTGTTGGGACTTGAGGAACGCCAGCCCCAGCATTTT. Translating it yields CARSLLGLEERQPQHF.

The chain recombines TRBV6-2 or TRBV6-3 with TRBJ2-3; unclear D gene. From germline, CDR1 is MNHEY and CDR2 SVGEGT. This CDR3 has 11 residues. The V end was cut by 4 bases, the J end by 5 bases, with 4 bases between. CDR3 protein: CASSLRDTQYF. The DNA of the CDR3 is TGTGCCAGCAGTTTGAGAGATACGCAGTATTTT.

The chain employs TRBV5-1 and TRBJ2-3; 8 bases agree with TRBD1. The V and J ends lost 4 bases and 2 bases, in that order; junction bases with no gene match: 6. The CDR3 extends over 15 amino acids. Germline CDR1 and CDR2: SGHRS and YFSETQ. DNA for the CDR3: TGCGCCAGCAGCCCAACGACAGGGGCCACAGATACGCAGTATTTT. This codes for CASSPTTGATDTQYF.

The chain's CDR3 is CAIDSGTGSYGYTF. In nucleotides, the CDR3 is TGTGCCATCGACTCCGGGACAGGGAGCTATGGCTACACCTTC. The J gene is TRBJ1-2, the V gene TRBV6-5, with 9 bases that match TRBD1. Germline V gene data show CDR1 as MNHEY and CDR2 as SVGAGI. The V segment lost 10 bases and the J segment 4 bases; nucleotides outside the gene matches: 10. The CDR3 loop spans 14 amino acids.

This chain connects TRBV9 to TRBJ2-1, with 12 bases identical to TRBD2. The V gene's germline CDR1 is SGDLS and CDR2 YYNGEE. The V and J ends lost 0 bases and 4 bases, in that order; junction bases with no gene match: 11. The CDR3 totals 19 residues. The CDR3 sequence: CASSVGDQGGLAGYNEQFF. CDR3 DNA: TGTGCCAGCAGCGTAGGAGATCAGGGGGGACTAGCGGGTTACAATGAGCAGTTCTTC.

The chain carries TRBV30 and TRBJ2-5; 7 bases line up with TRBD1. Germline trimming cut 3 bases from V and 2 bases from J; bases unmatched to any gene: 6. CDR1 is GTSNPN, CDR2 SVGIG, per germline (reference sequence). The CDR3 is 14 amino acids. The DNA of the CDR3 is TGTGCCTGGAGGGAAAGGGGGCGGCAAGAGACCCAGTACTTC. It yields the protein CAWRERGRQETQYF.